The 3 T cell receptor beta chains below come from one sample, sequenced in a study of blood T cell repertoires in COVID-19 (dated by TCRdb to 2019 to 2021). The receptor library was made with the immunoSEQ multiplex PCR assay. What TCRdb holds here is the immuneACCESS table cut down to in-frame rearrangements. Part of the clones is not present; checked against another copy, under half of the missing clones reflect an unresolved V gene, and the others are unexplained. For this sample there are 200,000 or so clones; around 86% appear just once. Roughly 4.9% of the sample rests with the top ten. Sequencing used peripheral blood. The receptors were gathered from a human donor in a cohort sampled during active COVID-19.

About this clone: Other DNA sequences in the same sample also yield this CDR3. In DNA, the CDR3 is TGTGCCAGCAGACATGGACTGGTCTCTTACGAGCAGTACTTC. Encoded protein: CASRHGLVSYEQYF. The rearrangement joins TRBV7-3 to TRBJ2-7; TRBD2 is a possible D gene (5 bases). The CDR3 has 14 amino acids. Trimming stripped 6 bases from V and 4 bases from J, with 16 bases between. Per the germline V gene, CDR1 is SGHTA and CDR2 is FQGTGA.

The chain is built from TRBV5-8 and TRBJ1-2; 7 bases align to TRBD1. The germline V gene has CDR1 SGHTS and CDR2 YDEGEE. Trimming took 4 bases from V and 8 from J; bases not matched to a gene: 14. This CDR3 spans 15 amino acids. The CDR3 is CASSKGTQGVEGYTF. The DNA for the CDR3 is TGTGCCAGCAGCAAAGGGACGCAGGGGGTTGAAGGCTACACCTTC.

This clone was observed a few times. This sequence joins TRBV2 and TRBJ1-3; 8 bases match TRBD1. The CDR3 consists of 13 residues. J lost 4 bases, V lost 6 bases, and 2 bases had no gene match. Germline V gene data show CDR1 as SNHLY and CDR2 as FYNNEI. In DNA, the CDR3 is TGTGCCAGCAGCGGACAGGGAGGAAACACCATATATTTT. As protein: CASSGQGGNTIYF.